This T cell receptor beta chain was captured by sequencing in a study of vaccination and CD4 T cells after COVID-19. As for the study in general: SARS-CoV-2 positivity in convalescent patients was established by nasal swab PCR; under ten had mild and one severe disease. The stimulating agents, overlapping spike peptides, came from SARS-CoV-2, HCoV-NL63, HCoV-OC43 and HCoV-229E.

CD4+ T cells that had been cultured provided DNA sequenced with the Oncomine TCR Beta short-read assay. TCRdb reprocessed the PCR reads with MiXCR, giving one entry per CDR3 protein. Counted here are about 7,900 distinct CDR3 sequences, 20% to 25% occurring once; the ten biggest clones make up roughly 21%. This clonotype appeared a few times. As yet, its antigen is unknown. Treatment meaning: approximately 9-day PBMC culture with coronavirus spike peptide pools or control peptides (ViraFEST assay). Positive PCR tests dated from March to December 2020, predating US Alpha, Beta and Delta variants. Peptide pools at around 10 ug/ml stimulated 2 million or so PBMCs per well with roughly 10 IU/ml IL-2. The sample in question was CD4+ T cells from blood, cultured in vitro, obtained after SARS-CoV-2 vaccination. This sequence was found in a human donor who had recovered from COVID-19.

The CDR3, as DNA: TGCAGCGTGACAGGGGAGAGAAGGTACGAGCAGTACTTC. Translating it yields CSVTGERRYEQYF. This chain uses TRBV29-1 with TRBJ2-7, with 8 nucleotides matching TRBD1. This CDR3 region has 13 residues. J gave up 4 bases and V 6 bases, and 8 bases lay outside the gene matches. Germline-derived CDR1 and CDR2 are SQVTM and ANQGSEA.